The text below deals with one TCR beta chain. Germline V gene sequence: CDR1 MDHEN, CDR2 SYDVKM. The V and J ends lost 3 bases and 4 bases, in that order; junction bases with no gene match: 1. This CDR3 is built from 13 residues. This sample is part of a study of blood T cell repertoires in COVID-19. Study information: The samples span acute and convalescent COVID-19 from the United States, Italy and Spain.

TCRdb's table, derived via immunoSEQ multiplex PCR, lists solely in-frame clones and lacks some. This sample has 250,000 to 300,000 clones; around 88% occur once, and the top ten carry about 7%. This chain links TRBV28 with TRBJ2-5; TRBD1 aligns across 8 bases. The TCR sequence derives from a woman aged 25-40 years who had recovered from COVID-19. Sequencing was performed on peripheral blood. The chain's CDR3 is CASSFQGAETQYF. The CDR3 bases are TGTGCCAGCAGTTTTCAGGGGGCAGAGACCCAGTACTTC.